Below, 22 T cell receptor beta chains from the same sample are listed, as sequenced in a study of T cell responses to AZD1222 COVID-19 vaccine. Libraries were prepared by immunoSEQ multiplex PCR; TCRdb keeps only in-frame clonotypes and omits some of them. Here the sample spans 110,000 to 150,000 clones, approximately 83% being singletons. The source was peripheral blood, collected on day 0 of AZD1222 vaccination. The receptor set was obtained from an adult in good health.

This chain links TRBV11-3 with TRBJ2-3; a possible D gene is TRBD2 (5 bases). The ends were cut back, 1 base at V and 2 bases at J, with 22 bases in the middle. Germline CDR1 reads SGHNT; CDR2 reads YENEEA. There are 19 residues in the CDR3. The CDR3: CASSLGARLGGFYTDTQYF. The CDR3 DNA reads TGTGCCAGCAGCTTAGGGGCCCGGCTGGGCGGGTTTTACACAGATACGCAGTATTTT.

V and J are TRBV10-1 and TRBJ1-1; D is perhaps TRBD1 (6 bases). In germline, CDR1 is WNHNN, CDR2 SYGVQD (reference sequence). The V and J ends lost 6 bases and 0 bases respectively, with 14 bases between them. The CDR3 runs 15 residues. The CDR3 spells CASSLNTGLNTEAFF. Written as DNA, the CDR3 is TGCGCCAGCAGCCTCAATACAGGGTTGAACACTGAAGCTTTCTTT.

The count of this clone is one. At one of its ends the junction is not consistent with the germline gene, which may arise from a read error. Other DNA sequences in this specimen translate into the identical CDR3. The chain links TRBV7-2 to TRBJ2-5; no firm D call. The germline V gene encodes CDR1 SGHTA and CDR2 FQGNSA. The length of the CDR3 is 13 residues. The CDR3: CASTQSIQETQYF. The CDR3 DNA reads as TGTGCTAGCACCCAATCAATCCAAGAGACCCAGTACTTC.

The genes are TRBV30 and TRBJ1-3; no firm D call. Germline V CDR1 and CDR2: GTSNPN, SVGIG (reference sequence). V lost 3 bases, J lost 0 bases, and 6 bases lay in between. This CDR3 region has 13 residues. CDR3 amino acids: CAWRGNSGNTIYF. In DNA, the CDR3 is TGTGCCTGGAGGGGGAACTCTGGAAACACCATATATTTT. The full variable domain, completed using reference TRBV30 and TRBJ1-3, is SQTIHQWPATLVQPVGSPLSLECTVEGTSNPNLYWYRQAAGRGLQLLFYSVGIGQISSEVPQNLSASRPQDRQFILSSKKLLLSDSGFYLCAWRGNSGNTIYFGEGSWLTVV.

A single count supports this clone. The CDR3 DNA reads TGTGCCAGCAACGGCGAGGGAGGAGGGGAAGCTTTCTTT. Amino acids: CASNGEGGGEAFF. The chain uses TRBV12-3 or TRBV12-4 and TRBJ1-1; D is unresolved. The ends were cut back, 7 bases at V and 8 bases at J, with 17 bases in the middle. The CDR3 contains 13 residues.

This clone was recorded once. The chain has TRBV2 and TRBJ2-2; D not certain. Germline V gene sequence: CDR1 SNHLY, CDR2 FYNNEI. This CDR3 has 14 residues. V was clipped by 4 bases and J by 0 bases, with 6 bases between them. CDR3 coding DNA: TGTGCCAGCAGTGCCAGCCCGAACACCGGGGAGCTGTTTTTT. Its protein is CASSASPNTGELFF.

In nucleotides, the CDR3 is TGTGCCAGCTCACCGAGGGTAGCCTACGAGCAGTACTTC. Translating gives CASSPRVAYEQYF. The V and J genes are TRBV18 and TRBJ2-7; maybe TRBD2 (5 bases). Germline CDR1 reads KGHSH; CDR2 reads LQKENI. CDR3 length: 13 residues. Trimming stripped 3 bases from V and 2 bases from J, with 8 bases between.

The chain is built from TRBV3-1 (or the pseudogene TRBV3-2) and TRBJ2-7; perhaps TRBD2 as D (6 bases). Germline CDR1 is LGHDT and CDR2 is YNNKEL (reference sequence). This CDR3 comprises 12 residues. With 8 bases removed from V and 5 bases from J, the gap between germline ends came to 13 bases. The CDR3 sequence is CASGGAYHEQYF. DNA for the CDR3: TGTGCCAGCGGAGGGGCGTACCACGAGCAGTACTTC.

V usage is TRBV27 and J usage is TRBJ2-3; TRBD1 aligns across 9 bases. Trimming cost V 7 bases and J 3 bases; bases outside gene matches: 11. The CDR3 contains 16 residues. Germline CDR1 reads MNHEY; CDR2 reads SMNVEV (reference sequence). CDR3 protein: CASTLTTGGSTDTQYF. CDR3 coding DNA: TGTGCCAGCACCTTAACCACAGGGGGCTCGACAGATACGCAGTATTTT.

This clone was detected only once. The chain couples TRBV7-9 to TRBJ1-3; D unresolved. V was shortened by 1 base and J by 6 bases, with 13 bases between the two germline ends. This CDR3 has 15 residues. CDR1 is SEHNR, CDR2 FQNEAQ, per germline (reference sequence). CDR3 protein: CASSLVEAGKNTIYF. CDR3 bases: TGTGCCAGCAGCTTAGTCGAGGCGGGGAAAAACACCATATATTTT.

The CDR3 here is CASSYRGVSTEAFF. The CDR3 DNA follows: TGTGCCAGCAGTTACAGGGGAGTGAGCACTGAAGCTTTCTTT. The J gene is TRBJ1-1, the V gene TRBV6-5, with D tentatively TRBD1 (5 bases). Per the germline V gene, CDR1 is MNHEY and CDR2 is SVGAGI. The CDR3 is 14 amino acids. V was cut by 2 bases and J by 4 bases, with 11 bases left in between.

The V gene is TRBV5-5, the J gene TRBJ1-2; D not certain. V lost 2 bases to trimming and J lost 1 base, with 6 bases between them. The germline gives CDR1 SGHKS, CDR2 YYEKEE (reference sequence). The CDR3 contains 13 residues. The CDR3 DNA reads as TGTGCCAGCAGCTTTGACAATAACTATGGCTACACCTTC. This sequence encodes CASSFDNNYGYTF.

The chain couples TRBV10-3 to TRBJ2-3; D not certain. CDR1 is ENHRY and CDR2 is SYGVKD in the germline V gene. The CDR3 covers 13 residues. Trimming stripped 0 bases from V and 2 bases from J, with 3 bases between. Here the CDR3 reads CAISESVTDTQYF. The DNA of the CDR3 is TGTGCCATCAGTGAGTCCGTCACAGATACGCAGTATTTT.

J is TRBJ1-2 and V is TRBV28, with no clear D. V was clipped by 5 bases and J by 5 bases, with 12 bases between them. CDR1 is MDHEN, CDR2 SYDVKM, per germline. The CDR3 contains 13 residues. The CDR3 protein is CASSPIPTYGYTF. In DNA form, the CDR3 reads TGTGCCAGCAGTCCAATTCCGACATATGGCTACACCTTC.

The V call is TRBV18, the J call TRBJ2-7, with D perhaps matching TRBD2 (6 bases). Germline V gene sequence: CDR1 KGHSH, CDR2 LQKENI. The CDR3 is 13 amino acids. The germline V and J ends were trimmed by 3 bases and 5 bases, with 11 bases remaining between them. DNA of the CDR3: TGTGCCAGCTCACCGGCGGGGCAGAACGAGCAGTACTTC. The encoded protein is CASSPAGQNEQYF.

This clone came up a few times. The chain joins TRBV9 to TRBJ1-3; no clear D gene. The V gene's germline CDR1 is SGDLS and CDR2 YYNGEE. The CDR3 is made up of 14 amino acids. V was shortened by 0 bases and J by 2 bases, with 6 bases between the two germline ends. The CDR3 sequence is CASSVEGTGNTIYF. The CDR3 bases are TGTGCCAGCAGCGTAGAAGGAACTGGAAACACCATATATTTT. Full variable domain (outside the CDR3, taken from reference TRBV9 and TRBJ1-3): DSGVTQTPKHLITATGQRVTLRCSPRSGDLSVYWYQQSLDQGLQFLIQYYNGEERAKGNILERFSAQQFPDLHSELNLSSLELGDSALYFCASSVEGTGNTIYFGEGSWLTVV.

A single count supports this clone. The junction shows a germline mismatch at one end, possibly a read error. The chain couples TRBV12-3 or TRBV12-4 to TRBJ1-1, with 10 nucleotides matching TRBD1. This CDR3 region has 12 residues. This chain's CDR3 is CASSPPDRGLIF. The CDR3 coding sequence is TGTGCCAGCAGTCCGCCTGACAGGGGGCTCATCTTT.

In DNA form, the CDR3 reads TGTGCCAGCAGCTCCCGGATAAGAACGTCCCAAGAGACCCAGTACTTC. It is translated as CASSSRIRTSQETQYF. This chain joins TRBV5-8 and TRBJ2-5; D not certain. V shed 3 bases and J shed 1 base, with 16 bases lying between them. The CDR3 spans 16 residues. In germline, CDR1 is SGHTS, CDR2 YDEGEE.

This clone appeared a few times. The CDR3 nucleotides are TGCGCCAGCAGCCTCGGACTAGCGGGGGGGCTCGCAGATACGCAGTATTTT. Amino acid sequence: CASSLGLAGGLADTQYF. The rearrangement links TRBV5-1 to TRBJ2-3; 15 bases line up with TRBD2. The germline CDR1 and CDR2 sequences are SGHRS and YFSETQ. This CDR3 is 17 amino acids long. V trimming: 4 bases; J trimming: 4 bases; junction bases outside the gene matches: 7.

The chain links TRBV2 to TRBJ1-5; D perhaps matches TRBD1 (6 bases). The CDR3 is made up of 15 amino acids. Germline V CDR1 and CDR2: SNHLY, FYNNEI. Trimming took 4 bases from V and 2 from J, leaving 12 bases between them. This CDR3 reads CASSGQVSGNQPQHF. The CDR3 DNA sequence: TGTGCCAGCAGTGGACAGGTTTCGGGCAATCAGCCCCAGCATTTT.

This clone was seen a single time. The chain employs TRBV3-1 (or the pseudogene TRBV3-2) and TRBJ2-5; TRBD2 matches at 12 bases. CDR3 length equals 16 residues. CDR1 is LGHDT, CDR2 YNNKEL, per germline (reference sequence). With 1 base clipped from V and 5 bases from J, the junction kept 5 bases outside the gene matches. The chain's CDR3 is CASSQASGGAQETQYF. The CDR3 nucleotides read TGTGCCAGCAGCCAAGCTAGCGGGGGGGCCCAGGAGACCCAGTACTTC.

V is TRBV19 and J is TRBJ2-1, with 10 nucleotides matching TRBD1. The germline gives CDR1 LNHDA, CDR2 SQIVND (reference sequence). This CDR3 contains 12 residues. J was trimmed by 8 bases and V by 9 bases; bases with no gene match: 4. CDR3 sequence reads: CASRDRGDEQFF. Written as DNA, the CDR3 is TGTGCCAGCCGGGACAGGGGCGATGAGCAGTTCTTC.